The rows below give T cell receptor beta chains drawn from one sample of a study of shared clonotypes between healthy human individuals. Produced via immunoSEQ multiplex PCR; TCRdb's table is partial and in-frame only. The sample holds about 770,000 clones; 72% are singletons and the top ten take roughly 1.8%. The specimen sequenced was memory CD4+ T cells sorted from blood. The receptors shown here come from a woman in her thirties in good health. Each CDR3 is given with its conserved first and last residue. The D gene is left open where the match is weak. Clone size is given for some rows only: seen once, a few or many times, or a class if the clone is expanded.

. | TRBJ2-7 | . | TRBV5-6 | 12 | CASSFQAYEQYF | TGTGCCAGCAGCTTCCAAGCCTACGAGCAGTACTTC
TRBD1 | TRBJ1-1 | few | TRBV5-1 | 14 | CASSWTGEGTEAFF | TGCGCCAGCAGCTGGACAGGGGAAGGCACTGAAGCTTTCTTT
. | TRBJ2-7 | . | TRBV25-1 | 14 | CASSDPGTLDEQYF | TGTGCCAGCAGTGATCCCGGGACCCTCGACGAGCAGTACTTC
. | TRBJ1-3 | . | TRBV19 | 14 | CASSLHLSGNTIYF | TGTGCCAGTAGTCTTCATCTCTCTGGAAACACCATATATTTT
TRBD1 | TRBJ1-3 | . | TRBV6-5 | 14 | CASSKQGAGNTIYF | TGTGCCAGCAGTAAACAGGGGGCTGGAAACACCATATATTTT
. | TRBJ1-2 | . | TRBV5-6 | 16 | CASSLGWEQHSFGYTF | TGTGCCAGCAGCTTGGGGTGGGAACAGCATAGTTTTGGCTACACCTTC
TRBD1 | TRBJ1-2 | many | TRBV19 | 14 | CASSPGQGGYGYTF | TGTGCCAGTAGTCCTGGACAGGGCGGCTATGGCTACACCTTC
TRBD1 | TRBJ2-3 | . | TRBV15 | 16 | CATSRSPGQGTDTQYF | TGTGCCACCAGCAGATCCCCAGGACAGGGGACAGATACGCAGTATTTT
. | TRBJ1-5 | . | TRBV18 | 15 | CASSPEGHTNQPQHF | TGTGCCAGCTCACCAGAGGGACACACAAATCAGCCCCAGCATTTT
. | TRBJ1-3 | . | TRBV2 | 14 | CASLRGGARNTIYF | TGTGCCAGCCTACGTGGGGGGGCCAGAAACACCATATATTTT
. | TRBJ1-1 | . | TRBV14 | 15 | CASSQDSVMNTEAFF | TGTGCCAGCAGCCAAGATTCGGTAATGAACACTGAAGCTTTCTTT
TRBD1 | TRBJ2-7 | . | TRBV29-1 | 13 | CSAGTGGLAEQYF | TGCAGCGCTGGGACAGGGGGCTTGGCCGAGCAGTACTTC
. | TRBJ1-1 | . | TRBV7-8 | 12 | CASSGTRTEAFF | TGTGCCAGCAGCGGGACGCGTACTGAAGCTTTCTTT
. | TRBJ1-1 | . | TRBV27 | 15 | CASSLDSLVNTEAFF | TGTGCCAGCAGTTTGGACAGCTTAGTGAACACTGAAGCTTTCTTT
. | TRBJ1-1 | . | TRBV19 | 13 | CASSIDPNTEAFF | TGTGCCAGTAGTATTGACCCGAACACTGAAGCTTTCTTT
TRBD2 | TRBJ2-3 | . | TRBV7-6 | 17 | CASSPKWGTSGTDTQYF | TGTGCCAGCAGCCCTAAATGGGGGACTAGTGGCACAGATACGCAGTATTTT
. | TRBJ2-5 | . | TRBV15 | 13 | CATSRRIQETQYF | TGTGCCACCAGCAGGCGGATCCAAGAGACCCAGTACTTC
. | TRBJ2-2 | few | TRBV7-8 | 15 | CASSLAWLATGELFF | TGTGCCAGCAGCTTAGCGTGGCTAGCTACCGGGGAGCTGTTTTTT
. | TRBJ2-7 | few | TRBV27 | 14 | CASSFSQGPYEQYF | TGTGCCAGCAGTTTTTCACAGGGCCCCTACGAGCAGTACTTC
. | TRBJ1-1 | . | TRBV28 | 15 | CASSSIGGMNTEAFF | TGTGCCAGCAGTTCTATCGGGGGCATGAACACTGAAGCTTTCTTT
. | TRBJ2-2 | . | TRBV2 | 16 | CASSVRAGTGTGELFF | TGTGCCAGCAGTGTTAGAGCCGGGACGGGGACCGGGGAGCTGTTTTTT
. | TRBJ1-1 | . | TRBV2 | 13 | CASSGQTDTEAFF | TGTGCCAGCAGTGGACAGACTGACACTGAAGCTTTCTTT
TRBD1 | TRBJ2-7 | . | TRBV29-1 | 16 | CSVEGRGPGILRGQYF | TGCAGCGTTGAAGGCAGGGGGCCCGGGATCCTACGTGGGCAGTACTTC
. | TRBJ2-3 | . | TRBV5-1 | 14 | CASSLAGPTDTQYF | TGCGCCAGCAGCTTAGCCGGGCCCACAGATACGCAGTATTTT
. | TRBJ2-7 | . | TRBV28 | 15 | CASSLHRGSVHEQYF | TGTGCCAGCAGTTTACATCGGGGCTCGGTGCACGAGCAGTACTTC
. | TRBJ2-7 | . | TRBV18 | 15 | CASSPPRQLKSEQYF | TGTGCCAGCTCACCACCGCGACAGCTGAAGAGCGAGCAGTACTTC
TRBD2 | TRBJ2-7 | . | TRBV2 | 13 | CASSPLAESKVYF | TGTGCCAGCAGTCCTCTAGCGGAGTCGAAAGTGTACTTC
. | TRBJ1-3 | . | TRBV28 | 17 | CASSWGSPLTQSNTIYF | TGTGCCAGCAGTTGGGGGAGCCCTTTGACCCAATCAAACACCATATATTTT
TRBD1 | TRBJ1-3 | . | TRBV10-3 | 14 | CAIGTGHSGNTIYF | TGTGCCATCGGGACAGGGCACTCTGGAAACACCATATATTTT
TRBD1 | TRBJ1-1 | . | TRBV15 | 15 | CATSKPDRGGTEAFF | TGTGCCACCAGCAAGCCTGACAGGGGCGGCACTGAAGCTTTCTTT
. | TRBJ1-6 | . | TRBV18 | 15 | CASSPDPAGNSPLHF | TGTGCCAGCTCACCTGACCCGGCAGGGAATTCACCCCTCCACTTT
TRBD2 | TRBJ2-3 | . | TRBV19 | 17 | CASSNGQKGGSPDTQYF | TGTGCCAGTAGTAATGGTCAAAAGGGCGGGAGCCCAGATACGCAGTATTTT
. | TRBJ1-1 | . | TRBV11-2 | 18 | CASSLGVKGEWTVSEAFF | TGTGCCAGCAGCTTAGGGGTAAAAGGGGAATGGACAGTCTCTGAAGCTTTCTTT
. | TRBJ2-7 | . | TRBV11-2 | 13 | CASSLVRGGEQYF | TGTGCCAGCAGCCTAGTAAGGGGTGGCGAGCAGTACTTC
. | TRBJ2-2 | . | TRBV2 | 14 | CASRGQGNTGELFF | TGTGCCAGCAGGGGACAAGGGAACACCGGGGAGCTGTTTTTT
TRBD2 | TRBJ2-3 | . | TRBV28 | 18 | CASSPASGRVPSTDTQYF | TGTGCCAGCAGTCCGGCTAGCGGGAGGGTCCCCAGTACAGATACGCAGTATTTT
. | TRBJ1-1 | many | TRBV5-1 | 14 | CASSIPQVNTEAFF | TGCGCCAGCAGCATCCCCCAGGTGAACACTGAAGCTTTCTTT
. | TRBJ1-4 | . | TRBV28 | 14 | CASSFSQGDEKLFF | TGTGCCAGCAGTTTTTCGCAGGGTGATGAAAAACTGTTTTTT
. | TRBJ1-4 | . | TRBV28 | 15 | CASSTGGISNEKLFF | TGTGCCAGCAGTACCGGGGGGATCAGTAATGAAAAACTGTTTTTT